What follows is one TCR beta chain and its context. Its antigen is unidentified. Use of 60 Vbeta and 13 Jbeta primers characterized the PCR. TCRdb's table, derived via immunoSEQ multiplex PCR, lists solely in-frame clones and lacks some. The sample carries some 120,000 clones, approximately 80% recorded once. This entry is derived from a study of cytomegalovirus exposure and HLA in healthy donors. Study as a whole: An early data release held tens of millions of unique TCRs from HLA-typed donors.

The CDR3 covers 15 residues. The V segment lost 1 base and the J segment 2 bases; nucleotides outside the gene matches: 4. Germline assignment: CDR1 MDHEN and CDR2 SYDVKM. The study's findings and limits: A later analysis reportedly identified an Asian-associated ancestry cluster as carrying fewer N-insertions than the 666-donor mean. In an earlier analysis, in 587 donors, most V segments appeared productive either ~87% or ~30% of the time.

Sequences were obtained from PBMCs. This receptor was taken from a man aged 40-55 years in good health and CMV-seronegative. V gene TRBV28 combines with J gene TRBJ2-7, with 8 nucleotides matching TRBD2. The CDR3 sequence is CASSLFTSGPYEQYF. CDR3 nucleotide sequence: TGTGCCAGCAGTTTATTTACTAGCGGCCCCTACGAGCAGTACTTC.